Sequencing of this TCR beta chain was carried out in a study of identical twins (dated by TCRdb to the mid-2010s). Study-level background: To test whether fetal clonotypes persist, this study deep-sequenced TCR alpha and beta repertoires from monozygotic twins, from unrelated adults of various ages, and from cord blood. To rule out contamination, the twin experiments were replicated at different times with different library preparation protocols. The study at large found these results: Excess twin sharing in beta out-of-frame sequences was weaker because fewer shared sequences lowered the signal-to-noise ratio. Because the same donors could not be followed over many years, the conclusions relied on cross-sectional statistical analysis. Invariant T cells such as MAIT and iNKT could partly confound zero-insertion analyses, though diverse VJ usage argued against this for most clonotypes. In monozygotic twins, out-of-frame TCR alpha sharing was systematically underestimated by recombination models, although the models agreed with sharing between unrelated individuals. Compared with coincidental sharing between unrelated individuals, out-of-frame TCR alpha sequences shared between twins had an excess of sequences with low generation probability. Abundant cord blood beta clonotypes had fewer insertions, young adult naive repertoires showed a similar but weaker trend, and memory repertoires showed no such trend.

Receptor libraries were prepared by 5' RACE. For sequencing, an Illumina HiSeq 2000 was employed. A universal primer binding site was added through template switching, and the final cDNA carried a unique molecular identifier so that TCR cDNA molecules could be counted accurately. Specific primers in the conserved constant-segment region were used to synthesize first-strand cDNA for the TCR alpha and beta chains. To control for contamination, each cDNA library was double barcoded with a SMART-Mk sample barcode plus Illumina barcodes. TruSeq adapter sequences and Illumina sample barcodes were added in two successive PCR steps. The Illumina HiSeq platform was used with custom primers to sequence TCR alpha and beta cDNA libraries. On the authors' methods: Unique molecular identifiers were extracted from raw reads with MiGEC, and CDR3 positions were determined with MiXCR. Recombination models were inferred per individual with the repgenHMM and IGoR tools using an EM algorithm. The analysis of shared clonotypes was done with the tcR package in R, with sharing normalized by the product of cloneset sizes. To study raw recombination free of thymic and clonal selection effects, out-of-frame nonproductive sequences were analyzed. TCRdb trimmed public reads at Q25 via fastp, called clones via MiXCR and kept in-frame beta chains. Each record represents a unique CDR3 protein, reported with the most common genes and DNA among its rows. What appears here as the V and J calls and clone size reflects TCRdb's work, not the paper's. For this sample the table gives more than 200,000 distinct CDR3 sequences, of which roughly an eighth were detected only once. The top ten constitute about 9% of the sample.

As regards this clonotype: The target of this receptor is not known. No base-level quality is on record; no much larger clone is a single base apart.

Trimmed from V: 1 base; trimmed from J: 1 base; junction bases lacking a gene match: 5. The germline V gene (reference sequence) specifies SGHNT as CDR1 and YYREEE as CDR2. From the cysteine through the phenylalanine, the CDR3 covers 15 amino acids. This entry keeps only the CDR3 DNA: 45 bases, framed from base 1. Every donor in the study was a healthy Caucasian. Using Miltenyi CD45RO+ enrichment and human naive T-cell isolation kits, memory (CD45RO+) and naive T cells were isolated from PBMC. The receptor was isolated from a woman aged 18 to 35 in good health. The source material was memory (CD45RO+) T cells sorted from blood. The sample's cell subset or site, from its label and the paper: CD45RO+ enriched T cells. This receptor chain uses TRBV5-4 and TRBJ2-7; 7 nucleotides in the junction match TRBD1. Read as DNA, the sequence is TGTGCCAGCAGCTTGCCCCAGGGGGAGTCCTACGAGCAGTACTTC. This translates into CASSLPQGESYEQYF. When the CDR3 is completed using the reference TRBV5-4 and TRBJ2-7 genes on either side, the full variable domain is ETGVTQSPTHLIKTRGQQVTLRCSSQSGHNTVSWYQQALGQGPQFIFQYYREEENGRGNFPPRFSGLQFPNYSSELNVNALELDDSALYLCASSLPQGESYEQYFGPGTRLTVT.